Listed here are 13 T cell receptor beta chains from one sample, sequenced in a study of breast tumors, draining lymph nodes, adjacent tissues. Axillary draining lymph nodes of breast cancer patients supplied the node samples. TCRdb reprocessed the multiplex PCR reads with MiXCR, giving one entry per CDR3 protein. The sample consists of about 80,000 distinct CDR3 sequences, roughly a fifth of them appearing once. The sequencing sample was made of axillary lymph node tissue. These receptor sequences come from a female donor with breast cancer. Some clones in this sample may be carry-over from other donors' samples.

This clonotype was recorded at least ten times. The genes are TRBV4-3 and TRBJ2-7; 8 bases agree with TRBD2. Germline-derived CDR1 and CDR2 are LGHNA and YSLEER. Unmatched junction bases numbered 4, after V lost 0 bases and J lost 6 bases. This CDR3 region has 14 residues. In DNA, the CDR3 is TGCGCCAGCAGCCAAGAAGCGGGAGATGGCGAGCAGTACTTC. Encoded protein: CASSQEAGDGEQYF.

Details on this clonotype: This clone may be a read error of a much larger clone one base away. The rearrangement links TRBV11-3 to TRBJ2-5; the match to TRBD2 covers 10 bases. Per germline, CDR1 SGHNT and CDR2 YENEEA. There are 15 residues in the CDR3. This chain's CDR3 is CASRLGLLAGEAQYF. The CDR3 nucleotides are TGTGCCAGCAGGTTAGGCCTTCTAGCGGGAGAGGCCCAGTACTTC.

This clonotype has only a few counts. V gene TRBV5-4 combines with J gene TRBJ2-1; TRBD1 is a possible D gene (5 bases). Per the germline V gene, CDR1 is SGHNT and CDR2 is YYREEE (reference sequence). V lost 1 base to trimming and J lost 12 bases, with 11 bases between them. This CDR3 has 12 residues. CDR3 residues: CASSLQGDRQFF. CDR3 DNA: TGTGCCAGCAGCTTGCAAGGCGACAGGCAGTTCTTC.

This clonotype was recorded only once. Since no conserved phenylalanine or tryptophan closes the CDR3, a read error is the likely cause. V gene TRBV7-8 combines with J gene TRBJ2-1, with a tentative D call TRBD2 (5 bases). The germline V gene has CDR1 SGHVS and CDR2 FQNEAQ. V was shortened by 5 bases and J by 0 bases, with 11 bases between the two germline ends. The CDR3 loop spans 15 amino acids. The CDR3 region has the DNA TGTGCCAGCAGCCAGGACTCGAACTCCTACAATGAGCAGTTCCTT. Translated, it gives CASSQDSNSYNEQFL.

Ten or more counts support this clonotype. J is TRBJ2-5 and V is TRBV5-4; TRBD1 is a possible D gene (5 bases). The germline V gene has CDR1 SGHNT and CDR2 YYREEE (reference sequence). V shed 0 bases and J shed 1 base, with 10 bases lying between them. The CDR3 runs 15 residues. Here the CDR3 reads CASSLGAGPQETQYF. The CDR3 nucleotides are TGTGCCAGCAGCTTGGGGGCAGGGCCCCAAGAGACCCAGTACTTC.

This clonotype was observed many times. J is TRBJ1-5 and V is TRBV6-6; unclear D gene. V gave up 7 bases and J gave up 0 bases, with 16 bases separating them. Germline V gene lookup returns CDR1 MNHNY and CDR2 SVGAGI (reference sequence). This CDR3 is built from 16 residues. The CDR3 DNA reads TGTGCCAGCACCCTCCCCGGGATGTATAGCAATCAGCCCCAGCATTTT. Translated: CASTLPGMYSNQPQHF.

Details on this clonotype: With a much larger clone just one base away, this may be a read error. This sequence joins TRBV12-3 or TRBV12-4 and TRBJ2-1; D gene ambiguous. V shed 3 bases and J shed 2 bases, with 11 bases lying between them. The CDR3 extends over 15 amino acids. The CDR3 DNA reads TGTGCCAGCAGTTTTTTCAGCCTCACCTACAATGAGCAGTTCTTC. It translates to CASSFFSLTYNEQFF.

The chain couples TRBV6-5 to TRBJ2-4, with 13 bases fitting TRBD2. The V segment lost 1 base and the J segment 2 bases; nucleotides outside the gene matches: 2. Germline lookup yields CDR1 MNHEY and CDR2 SVGAGI. CDR3 length: 17 residues. CDR3 nucleotide sequence: TGTGCCAGCAGTTACTTGGGACTAGCGGGAACCAAAAACATTCAGTACTTC. This codes for CASSYLGLAGTKNIQYF.

This clonotype was seen at least ten times. The V and J genes are TRBV20-1 and TRBJ2-7; 7 positions agree with TRBD2. The CDR3 has 15 amino acids. The junction had 5 bases not matched to a gene; V was cut back by 0 bases and J by 0 bases. Germline V lookup: CDR1 DFQATT, CDR2 SNEGSKA (reference sequence). The CDR3 sequence: CSARDFGTNSYEQYF. DNA for the CDR3: TGCAGTGCTAGAGATTTCGGGACTAACTCCTACGAGCAGTACTTC.

This clonotype has ten or more counts. The chain couples TRBV5-6 to TRBJ2-7; weak D call: TRBD2 (6 bases). The CDR3 loop spans 14 amino acids. V was cut by 2 bases and J by 6 bases, with 15 bases left in between. From germline, CDR1 is SGHDT and CDR2 YYEEEE. Here the CDR3 reads CASSFMGLPSEQYF. The CDR3 coding sequence is TGTGCCAGCAGCTTCATGGGACTCCCCTCCGAGCAGTACTTC.

This clonotype was seen many times. CDR3 sequence reads: CASSLAGKTQYF. The CDR3 region has the DNA TGTGCCAGCAGTTTGGCCGGAAAGACCCAGTACTTC. J is TRBJ2-5 and V is TRBV12-3 or TRBV12-4; D gene ambiguous. V was shortened by 3 bases and J by 6 bases, with 8 bases between the two germline ends. The length of the CDR3 is 12 residues.

This clonotype was seen ten or more times. The DNA for the CDR3 is TGTGCCAGCAGCTTAGTAGCGGGAGCGGGTGCCTACGAGCAGTACTTC. Amino acid sequence: CASSLVAGAGAYEQYF. This sequence joins TRBV7-2 and TRBJ2-7, with 9 bases aligning to TRBD2. The CDR3 extends over 16 amino acids. From germline, CDR1 is SGHTA and CDR2 FQGNSA. V lost 1 base to trimming and J lost 2 bases; unmatched junction nucleotides: 6.

Points on this clonotype: It may be a read error: a sequence one base away is much more abundant. The CDR3 ends on some other residue instead of the conserved phenylalanine or tryptophan, so this is likely a read error. The chain employs TRBV7-9 and TRBJ1-5; D perhaps matches TRBD1 (6 bases). With 7 bases removed from V and 7 bases from J, the gap between germline ends came to 14 bases. CDR1 SEHNR and CDR2 FQNEAQ come from the germline V gene (reference sequence). The CDR3 covers 13 residues. CDR3 in amino acids: CASTKGGRQPQHV. In DNA form, the CDR3 reads TGTGCCAGCACCAAGGGGGGTCGCCAGCCCCAGCATGTT.